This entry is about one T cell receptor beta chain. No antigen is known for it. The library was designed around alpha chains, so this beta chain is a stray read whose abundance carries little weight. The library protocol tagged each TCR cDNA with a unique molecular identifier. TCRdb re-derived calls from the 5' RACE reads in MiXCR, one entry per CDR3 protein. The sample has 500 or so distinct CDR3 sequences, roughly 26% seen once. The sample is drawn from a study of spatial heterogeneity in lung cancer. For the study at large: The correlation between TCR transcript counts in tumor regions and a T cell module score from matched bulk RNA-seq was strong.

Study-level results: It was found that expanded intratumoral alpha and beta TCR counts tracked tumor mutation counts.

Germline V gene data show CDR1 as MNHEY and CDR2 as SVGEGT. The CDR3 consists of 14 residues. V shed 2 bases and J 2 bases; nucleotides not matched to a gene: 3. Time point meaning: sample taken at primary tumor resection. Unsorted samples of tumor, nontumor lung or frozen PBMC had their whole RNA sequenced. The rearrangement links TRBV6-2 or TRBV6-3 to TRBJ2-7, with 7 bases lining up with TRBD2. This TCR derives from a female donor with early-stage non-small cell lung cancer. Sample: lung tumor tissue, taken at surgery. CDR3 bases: TGTGCCAGCAGTTACCGCGGGACTACCTACGAGCAGTACTTC. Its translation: CASSYRGTTYEQYF.